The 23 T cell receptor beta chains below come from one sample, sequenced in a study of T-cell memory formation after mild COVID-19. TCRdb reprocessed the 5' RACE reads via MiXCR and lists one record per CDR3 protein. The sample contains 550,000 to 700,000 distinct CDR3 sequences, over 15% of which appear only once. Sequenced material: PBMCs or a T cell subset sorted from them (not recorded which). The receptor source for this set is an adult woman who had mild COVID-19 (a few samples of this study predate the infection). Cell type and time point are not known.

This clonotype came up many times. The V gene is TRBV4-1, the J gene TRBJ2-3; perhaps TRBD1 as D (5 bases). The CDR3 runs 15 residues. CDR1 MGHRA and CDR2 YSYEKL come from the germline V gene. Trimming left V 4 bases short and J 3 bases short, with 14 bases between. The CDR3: CASSPSPGFTDTQYF. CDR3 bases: TGCGCCAGCAGCCCATCGCCAGGGTTTACAGATACGCAGTATTTT.

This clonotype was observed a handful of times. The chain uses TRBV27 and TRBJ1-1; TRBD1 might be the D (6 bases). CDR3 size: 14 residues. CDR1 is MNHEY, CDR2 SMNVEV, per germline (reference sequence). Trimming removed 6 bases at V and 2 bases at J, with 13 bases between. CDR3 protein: CASSYIRGNTEAFF. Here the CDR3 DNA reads TGTGCCAGCAGCTACATCAGGGGAAACACTGAAGCTTTCTTT.

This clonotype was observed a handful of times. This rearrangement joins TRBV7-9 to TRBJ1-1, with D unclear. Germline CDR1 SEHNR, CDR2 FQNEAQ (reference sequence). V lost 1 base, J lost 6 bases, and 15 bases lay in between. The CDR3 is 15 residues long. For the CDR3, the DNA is TGTGCCAGCAGCTTAGACCGGGTGATGGGATCTGAAGCTTTCTTT. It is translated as CASSLDRVMGSEAFF.

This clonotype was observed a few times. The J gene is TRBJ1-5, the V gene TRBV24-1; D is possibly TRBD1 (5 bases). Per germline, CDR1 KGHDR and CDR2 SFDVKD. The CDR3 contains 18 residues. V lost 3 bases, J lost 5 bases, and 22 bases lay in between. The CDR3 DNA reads TGTGCCACCAGTGATCCCCCGCGACGAGGGGAGAGGGATCAGCCCCAGCATTTT. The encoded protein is CATSDPPRRGERDQPQHF.

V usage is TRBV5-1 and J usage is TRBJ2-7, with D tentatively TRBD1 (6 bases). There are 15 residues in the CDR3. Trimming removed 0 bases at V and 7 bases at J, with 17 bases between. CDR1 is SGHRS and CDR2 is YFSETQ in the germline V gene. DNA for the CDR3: TGCGCCAGCAGCTTGGCCAGGGGACCGGTCTTGGAGCAGTACTTC. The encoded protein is CASSLARGPVLEQYF.

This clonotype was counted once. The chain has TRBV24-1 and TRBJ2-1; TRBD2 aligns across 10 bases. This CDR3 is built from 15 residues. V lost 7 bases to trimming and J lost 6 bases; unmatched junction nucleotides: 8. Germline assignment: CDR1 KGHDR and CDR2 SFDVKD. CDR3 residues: CATRRGAGGINEQFF. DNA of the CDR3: TGTGCCACCAGGCGGGGAGCGGGAGGGATCAATGAGCAGTTCTTC.

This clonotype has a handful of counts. CDR3 DNA: TGTGCCAGCAGCTTAGAGGGACTAGCGGGTGCCAAAAACATTCAGTACTTC. This translates into CASSLEGLAGAKNIQYF. V is TRBV11-1 and J is TRBJ2-4; 12 bases line up with TRBD2. The CDR3 has 17 amino acids. Per germline, CDR1 SGHAT and CDR2 FQDESV (reference sequence). Trimming took 1 base from V and 1 from J; bases not matched to a gene: 2.

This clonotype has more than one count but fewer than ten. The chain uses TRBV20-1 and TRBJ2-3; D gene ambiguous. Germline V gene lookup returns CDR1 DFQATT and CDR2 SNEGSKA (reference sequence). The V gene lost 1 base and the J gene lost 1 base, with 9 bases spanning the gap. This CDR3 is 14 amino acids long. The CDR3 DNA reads TGCAGTGCTAGAGCGCAAGCCCGCACAGATACGCAGTATTTT. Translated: CSARAQARTDTQYF.

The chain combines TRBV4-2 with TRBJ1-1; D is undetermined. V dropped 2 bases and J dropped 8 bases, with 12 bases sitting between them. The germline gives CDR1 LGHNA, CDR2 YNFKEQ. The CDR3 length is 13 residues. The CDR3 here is CASSQNRRIEAFF. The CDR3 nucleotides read TGTGCCAGCAGCCAAAACCGCAGGATCGAAGCTTTCTTT.

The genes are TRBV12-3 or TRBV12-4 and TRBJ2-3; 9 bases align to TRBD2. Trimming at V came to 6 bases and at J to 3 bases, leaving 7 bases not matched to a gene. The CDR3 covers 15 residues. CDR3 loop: CASRKGLAATDTQYF. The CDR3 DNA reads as TGTGCCAGCAGAAAGGGACTAGCAGCGACAGATACGCAGTATTTT.

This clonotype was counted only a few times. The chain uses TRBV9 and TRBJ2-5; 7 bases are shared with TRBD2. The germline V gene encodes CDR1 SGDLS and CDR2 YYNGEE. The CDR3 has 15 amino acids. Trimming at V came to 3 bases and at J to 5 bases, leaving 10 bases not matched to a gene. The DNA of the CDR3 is TGTGCCAGCAGCGCGGGGGGAGCGCCGTTGGAGACCCAGTACTTC. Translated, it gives CASSAGGAPLETQYF.

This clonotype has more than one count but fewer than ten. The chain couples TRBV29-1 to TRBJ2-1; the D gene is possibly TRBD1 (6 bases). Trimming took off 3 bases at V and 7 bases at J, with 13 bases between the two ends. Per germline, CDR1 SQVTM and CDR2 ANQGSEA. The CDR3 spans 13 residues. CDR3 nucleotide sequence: TGCAGCGTTGAGCTGGACAGAGCAAATGAGCAGTTCTTC. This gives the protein CSVELDRANEQFF.

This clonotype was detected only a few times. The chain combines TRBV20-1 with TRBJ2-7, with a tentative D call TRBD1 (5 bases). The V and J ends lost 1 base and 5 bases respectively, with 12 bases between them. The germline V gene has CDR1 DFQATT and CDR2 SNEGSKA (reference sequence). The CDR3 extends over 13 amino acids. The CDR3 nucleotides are TGCAGTGCTAGAGCTGGTGGGGCGCACGAGCAGTACTTC. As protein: CSARAGGAHEQYF.

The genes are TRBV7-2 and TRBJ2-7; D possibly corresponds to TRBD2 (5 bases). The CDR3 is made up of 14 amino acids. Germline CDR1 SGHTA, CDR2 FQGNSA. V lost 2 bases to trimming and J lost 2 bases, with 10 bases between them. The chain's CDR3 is CASSLYGETYEQYF. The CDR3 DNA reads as TGTGCCAGCAGCTTATATGGGGAGACCTACGAGCAGTACTTC.

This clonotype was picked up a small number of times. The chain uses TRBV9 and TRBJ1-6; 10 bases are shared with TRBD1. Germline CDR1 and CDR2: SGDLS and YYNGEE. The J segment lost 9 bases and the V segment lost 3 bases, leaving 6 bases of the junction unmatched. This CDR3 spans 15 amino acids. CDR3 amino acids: CASSDTGTGVSPLHF. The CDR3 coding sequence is TGTGCCAGCAGCGACACCGGGACAGGGGTTTCACCCCTCCACTTT.

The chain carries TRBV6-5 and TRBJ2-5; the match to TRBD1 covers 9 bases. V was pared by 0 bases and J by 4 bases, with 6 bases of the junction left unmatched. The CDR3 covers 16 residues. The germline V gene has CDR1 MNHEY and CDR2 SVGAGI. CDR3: CASSYSPTGGRETQYF. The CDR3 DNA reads TGTGCCAGCAGTTACTCCCCGACAGGGGGGCGAGAGACCCAGTACTTC.

The chain's CDR3 is CASSHGLAGGNYEQYF. The DNA of the CDR3 is TGTGCCAGCAGCCACGGACTAGCGGGGGGGAACTACGAGCAGTACTTC. The J gene is TRBJ2-7, the V gene TRBV7-7; TRBD2 matches 15 bases. Germline CDR1 reads SSHAT; CDR2 reads FNYEAQ (reference sequence). The J segment lost 3 bases and the V segment lost 5 bases, leaving 5 bases of the junction unmatched. The CDR3 is 16 amino acids.

The CDR3 DNA follows: TGTGCCAGCCGCCGGAGGGGGTCTGAGACCCAGTACTTC. This encodes CASRRRGSETQYF. The V call is TRBV6-2 or TRBV6-3, the J call TRBJ2-5, with D possibly being TRBD1 or TRBD2 (6 bases each). The V gene lost 8 bases and the J gene lost 5 bases, with 15 bases spanning the gap. Germline V gene sequence: CDR1 MNHEY, CDR2 SVGEGT. The CDR3 loop spans 13 amino acids.

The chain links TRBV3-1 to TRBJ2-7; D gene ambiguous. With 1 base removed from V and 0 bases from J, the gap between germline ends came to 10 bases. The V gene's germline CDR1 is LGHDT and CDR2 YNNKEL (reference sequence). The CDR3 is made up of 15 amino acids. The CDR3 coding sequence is TGTGCCAGCAGCCAAGGTCTACAGAGCTCCTACGAGCAGTACTTC. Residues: CASSQGLQSSYEQYF.

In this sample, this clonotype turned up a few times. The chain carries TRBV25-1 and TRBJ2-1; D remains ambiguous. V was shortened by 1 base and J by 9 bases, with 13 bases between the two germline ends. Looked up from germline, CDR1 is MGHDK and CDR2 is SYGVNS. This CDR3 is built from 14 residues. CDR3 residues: CASSEWRKGPEQFF. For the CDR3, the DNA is TGTGCCAGCAGTGAATGGAGAAAGGGCCCTGAGCAGTTCTTC.

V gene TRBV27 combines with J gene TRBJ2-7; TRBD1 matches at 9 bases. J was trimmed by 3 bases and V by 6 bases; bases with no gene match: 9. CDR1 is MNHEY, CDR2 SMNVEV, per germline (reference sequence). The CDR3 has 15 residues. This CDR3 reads CASRPWTGAFYEQYF. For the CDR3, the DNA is TGTGCCAGCAGACCTTGGACAGGGGCCTTCTACGAGCAGTACTTC.

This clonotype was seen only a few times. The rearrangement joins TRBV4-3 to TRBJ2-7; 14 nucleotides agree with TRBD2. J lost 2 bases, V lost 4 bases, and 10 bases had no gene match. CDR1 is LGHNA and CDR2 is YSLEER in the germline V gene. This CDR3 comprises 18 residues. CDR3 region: CASSLGLAGAGGAYEQYF. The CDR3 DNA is TGCGCCAGCAGCCTGGGACTAGCGGGAGCTGGTGGGGCCTACGAGCAGTACTTC.

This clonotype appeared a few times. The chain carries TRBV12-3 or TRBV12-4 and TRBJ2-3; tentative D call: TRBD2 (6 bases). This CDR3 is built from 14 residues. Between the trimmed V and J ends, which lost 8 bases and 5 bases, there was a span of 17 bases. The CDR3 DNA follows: TGTGCCAGCCGACTAGTAGTCGGGGGAGATACGCAGTATTTT. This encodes CASRLVVGGDTQYF.